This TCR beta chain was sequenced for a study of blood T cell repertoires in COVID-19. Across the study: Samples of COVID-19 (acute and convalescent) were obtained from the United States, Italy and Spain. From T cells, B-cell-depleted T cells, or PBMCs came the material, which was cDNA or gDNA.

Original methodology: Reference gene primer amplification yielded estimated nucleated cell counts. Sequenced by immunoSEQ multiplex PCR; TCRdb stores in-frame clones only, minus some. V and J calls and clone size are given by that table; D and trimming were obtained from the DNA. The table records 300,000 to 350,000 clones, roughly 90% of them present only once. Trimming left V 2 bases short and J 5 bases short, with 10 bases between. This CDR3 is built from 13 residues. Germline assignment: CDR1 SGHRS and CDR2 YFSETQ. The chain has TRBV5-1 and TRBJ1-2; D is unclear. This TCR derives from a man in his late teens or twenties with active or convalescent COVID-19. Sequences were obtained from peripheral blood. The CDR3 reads CASSFRAGYGYTF. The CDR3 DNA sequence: TGCGCCAGCAGCTTCCGGGCGGGGTATGGCTACACCTTC.